This TCR beta chain derives from a study of metastatic and nonmetastatic thyroid tumors. Across the whole study: Samples came from malignant and benign thyroid patients, and repertoires were compared across blood and tumor or nodule tissue. The study's findings and limits: A significant increase in TCR beta diversity was reportedly seen in malignant thyroid tumors relative to benign nodules, in blood and tumor.

In the source study's methods: What underpinned the distant-metastasis classifier for papillary thyroid cancer was the set of CDR3 differences across clinicopathological groups. TCRdb re-analyzed the PCR reads using MiXCR. The V and J calls reflect TCRdb's pipeline rather than the authors' work. The table shows 30,000 to 45,000 clones, with less than 60% occurring only once. This clone was detected only a few times. Antigen: not known. Between the trimmed V and J ends, which lost 0 bases and 10 bases, there was a span of 14 bases. This CDR3 is built from 15 residues. The germline CDR1 and CDR2 sequences are SGHRS and YFSETQ. No treatment had been given to any patient before thyroid surgery.

The source material was tumor tissue. The chain uses TRBV5-1 and TRBJ1-6; weak D call: TRBD1 (5 bases). This receptor was obtained from a male donor with papillary thyroid cancer or a benign thyroid nodule (not recorded which). Some clones in this sample may be carry-over from other donors' samples. CDR3 residues: CASSLAPGAESPLHF. CDR3 sequence (DNA): TGCGCCAGCAGCTTGGCCCCCGGGGCAGAATCACCCCTCCACTTT.